The 25 T cell receptor beta chains below come from one sample, sequenced in a study of T cell repertoires in cytomegalovirus infection. The antigens these receptors bind are not known. TCRdb reprocessed the reads via MiXCR and lists one record per CDR3 protein. The data show about 830,000 distinct CDR3 sequences, 30% to 35% seen once. This material consisted of cultured CD8+ T cells from PBMCs, taken from culture after CMV antigen stimulation. The source of these receptors is a human donor in good health (CMV status not recorded). Some clones in this sample may be carry-over from other donors' samples.

This clonotype was seen a handful of times. The chain uses TRBV6-5 and TRBJ1-2, with 10 bases lining up with TRBD1. Germline V lookup: CDR1 MNHEY, CDR2 SVGAGI. The J segment lost 6 bases and the V segment lost 2 bases, leaving 3 bases of the junction unmatched. The CDR3 has 14 amino acids. CDR3 nucleotides: TGTGCCAGCAGTTACCGGACAGGGGGGGATGGCTACACCTTC. This encodes CASSYRTGGDGYTF.

This clonotype was counted only a few times. The chain uses TRBV7-9 and TRBJ1-1; 11 bases fit TRBD1. The CDR3 is made up of 15 amino acids. The V gene end was trimmed by 2 bases and the J gene end by 11 bases; junction bases not matched to a gene: 10. Germline-derived CDR1 and CDR2 are SEHNR and FQNEAQ (reference sequence). CDR3 DNA sequence: TGTGCCAGCAGCTTAAAAGGACAGGGGGCGGACGGGGCTTTCTTT. It yields the protein CASSLKGQGADGAFF.

V is TRBV29-1 and J is TRBJ1-2, with D unclear. This CDR3 contains 13 residues. Germline loops: CDR1 SQVTM, CDR2 ANQGSEA. V was shortened by 5 bases and J by 7 bases, with 17 bases between the two germline ends. CDR3 bases: TGCAGCGTTCCTCCCCGGGCCGGCCTTGGCTACACCTTC. Translating it yields CSVPPRAGLGYTF.

Points on this clonotype: A read error is possible here, since a much larger clone lies one base away. The V call is TRBV7-2, the J call TRBJ1-6; the D is unclear. Germline CDR1 reads SGHTA; CDR2 reads FQGNSA. Trimming pared 2 bases from V and 4 bases from J, leaving 18 bases between. This CDR3 spans 18 amino acids. CDR3 sequence (DNA): TGTGCCAGCAGCTTAAGGACGGTCAACAGAAGGTATAATTCACCCCTCCACTTT. Encoded protein: CASSLRTVNRRYNSPLHF.

This clonotype has only a few counts. The J gene is TRBJ2-7, the V gene TRBV7-9, with 9 positions matching TRBD1. The CDR3 extends over 14 amino acids. CDR1 is SEHNR, CDR2 FQNEAQ, per germline (reference sequence). With 7 bases clipped from V and 2 bases from J, the junction kept 6 bases outside the gene matches. CDR3 sequence: CASTPGQGTYEQYV. CDR3 bases: TGTGCCAGCACCCCGGGACAGGGAACCTACGAGCAGTACGTC.

V is TRBV10-3 and J is TRBJ1-5; D is unresolved. CDR3 length: 15 residues. The V end was cut by 2 bases, the J end by 1 base, with 9 bases between. In germline, CDR1 is ENHRY, CDR2 SYGVKD. The CDR3 DNA reads as TGTGCCATCAGTGAGGTGGGCGAAAGCAATCAGCCCCAGCATTTT. Protein sequence: CAISEVGESNQPQHF.

This clonotype has just a few counts. This chain links TRBV10-3 with TRBJ2-1, with 8 bases matching TRBD2. V shed 5 bases, J shed 7 bases, and the junction held 1 base outside the gene matches. This CDR3 has 12 amino acids. Germline V gene data show CDR1 as ENHRY and CDR2 as SYGVKD. The CDR3 region has the DNA TGTGCCATCAGTCCGGGGGGGAATGAGCAGTTCTTC. Its protein is CAISPGGNEQFF.

This clonotype was observed a few times. This CDR3 is CASNDRGGSYEQYF. As DNA, the CDR3 is TGTGCCAGCAATGACAGGGGAGGCTCCTACGAGCAGTACTTC. The chain couples TRBV27 to TRBJ2-7, with TRBD1 matching over 8 bases. CDR3 length equals 14 residues. Germline CDR1 and CDR2: MNHEY and SMNVEV (reference sequence). Germline trimming cut 7 bases from V and 0 bases from J; bases unmatched to any gene: 5.

The CDR3 coding sequence is TGTGCCAGCAGCTTAACGGGACACCTAAATCAGCCCCAGCATTTT. Encoded protein: CASSLTGHLNQPQHF. The chain recombines TRBV7-8 with TRBJ1-5; D is perhaps TRBD1 (6 bases). V lost 2 bases, J lost 4 bases, and 12 bases lay in between. The CDR3 spans 15 residues. Germline V CDR1 and CDR2: SGHVS, FQNEAQ.

The chain joins TRBV19 to TRBJ1-2, with D uncertain. The germline gives CDR1 LNHDA, CDR2 SQIVND (reference sequence). V lost 7 bases and J lost 4, with 13 bases in between. The CDR3 is made up of 13 amino acids. The CDR3 nucleotides are TGTGCCAGTAAACTCCAGAACTTCTATGGCTACACCTTC. Protein product: CASKLQNFYGYTF. The whole variable domain, filled in from reference TRBV19 and TRBJ1-2, reads DGGITQSPKYLFRKEGQNVTLSCEQNLNHDAMYWYRQDPGQGLRLIYYSQIVNDFQKGDIAEGYSVSREKKESFPLTVTSAQKNPTAFYLCASKLQNFYGYTFGSGTRLTVV.

This clonotype showed up many times. This sequence joins TRBV7-6 and TRBJ2-3; weak D call: TRBD1 (5 bases). With 1 base removed from V and 1 base from J, the gap between germline ends came to 9 bases. The CDR3 has 15 residues. CDR1 is SGHVS and CDR2 is FNYEAQ in the germline V gene. CDR3 region: CASSLEARGTDTQYF. CDR3 DNA: TGTGCCAGCAGCTTAGAAGCCAGGGGCACAGATACGCAGTATTTT.

This clonotype was seen at least ten times. The chain uses TRBV7-2 and TRBJ1-4, with TRBD1 matching over 10 bases. Germline V CDR1 and CDR2: SGHTA, FQGNSA. J lost 2 bases, V lost 6 bases, and 15 bases had no gene match. This CDR3 is built from 19 residues. The CDR3 DNA reads as TGTGCCAGCAGTCTGGGACGGGACAGGGGCATCAGTACTAATGAAAAACTGTTTTTT. It yields the protein CASSLGRDRGISTNEKLFF.

The chain recombines TRBV6-5 with TRBJ2-7; 7 bases are a match to TRBD1. Unmatched junction bases numbered 13, after V lost 2 bases and J lost 0 bases. Germline V gene lookup returns CDR1 MNHEY and CDR2 SVGAGI. The CDR3 is 18 residues long. This CDR3 reads CASSYTIFRGPNSYEQYV. Here the CDR3 DNA reads TGTGCCAGCAGTTACACGATTTTTAGGGGGCCCAACTCCTACGAGCAGTACGTC.

The V gene is TRBV7-9, the J gene TRBJ1-5; 10 bases are shared with TRBD1. This CDR3 spans 15 amino acids. Germline V gene sequence: CDR1 SEHNR, CDR2 FQNEAQ (reference sequence). V shed 5 bases and J 5 bases; nucleotides not matched to a gene: 6. The DNA for the CDR3 is TGTGCCAGCAGCACAGGACAGGGGGAAGATCAGCCCCAGCATTTT. Translating gives CASSTGQGEDQPQHF.

This clonotype was seen only a few times. V gene TRBV6-2 or TRBV6-3 combines with J gene TRBJ1-2, with D unclear. V lost 2 bases to trimming and J lost 4 bases, with 8 bases between them. Germline V gene lookup returns CDR1 MNHEY and CDR2 SVGEGT. CDR3 length equals 13 residues. CDR3 sequence reads: CASSYGQFYGYTF. The CDR3 DNA sequence: TGTGCCAGCAGTTACGGGCAATTCTATGGCTACACCTTC.

The rearrangement uses TRBV11-3 and TRBJ2-1; 9 bases align to TRBD2. The V gene's germline CDR1 is SGHNT and CDR2 YENEEA. This CDR3 comprises 15 residues. V shed 5 bases, J shed 3 bases, and the junction held 5 bases outside the gene matches. This CDR3 is CASSAISGGYNEQFF. The CDR3 DNA reads as TGTGCCAGCAGCGCAATTAGCGGGGGCTACAATGAGCAGTTCTTC.

The table lists this clonotype with many counts. The CDR3 loop reads CASSLDLGNTEAFF. The CDR3 DNA follows: TGTGCCAGCAGCTTAGATCTCGGAAACACTGAAGCTTTCTTT. V and J are TRBV7-2 and TRBJ1-1; unclear D gene. Germline lookup yields CDR1 SGHTA and CDR2 FQGNSA. The CDR3 has 14 residues. V was pared by 1 base and J by 2 bases, with 8 bases between.

V is TRBV12-3 or TRBV12-4 and J is TRBJ2-1; perhaps TRBD1 as D (5 bases). Trimming shortened V by 5 bases and J by 5 bases, and 22 bases separated the two germline ends. The CDR3 is made up of 17 amino acids. CDR3 amino acids: CASSTRERQGIDNEQFF. In DNA form, the CDR3 reads TGTGCCAGCAGTACCAGAGAACGCCAGGGTATTGACAATGAGCAGTTCTTC.

The chain links TRBV24-1 to TRBJ2-1, with a possible D match to TRBD2 (5 bases). The germline gives CDR1 KGHDR, CDR2 SFDVKD. The CDR3 runs 15 residues. V lost 0 bases, J lost 5 bases, and 10 bases lay in between. The CDR3 bases are TGTGCCACCAGTGATTTGAAACTAGAAAACAATGAGCAGTTCTTC. Its translation is CATSDLKLENNEQFF.

The J gene is TRBJ2-1, the V gene TRBV19; 10 bases line up with TRBD1. The V and J ends lost 5 bases and 2 bases, in that order; junction bases with no gene match: 6. The CDR3 loop spans 16 amino acids. Germline CDR1 reads LNHDA; CDR2 reads SQIVND (reference sequence). The chain's CDR3 is CASSPGGTGAYNEQFF. CDR3 in DNA: TGTGCCAGTAGTCCGGGGGGGACAGGGGCCTACAATGAGCAGTTCTTC.

This chain connects TRBV7-9 to TRBJ2-1; 9 bases line up with TRBD2. J lost 1 base, V lost 5 bases, and 9 bases had no gene match. Looked up from germline, CDR1 is SEHNR and CDR2 is FQNEAQ (reference sequence). The CDR3 length is 17 residues. Here the CDR3 reads CASSPGGGGESYNEQFF. CDR3 DNA sequence: TGTGCCAGCAGCCCGGGTGGCGGGGGGGAGTCCTACAATGAGCAGTTCTTC.

The chain links TRBV20-1 to TRBJ2-3, with TRBD2 matching over 11 bases. CDR1 and CDR2 from the germline V gene are DFQATT and SNEGSKA (reference sequence). With V trimmed by 0 bases and J by 2 bases, 10 bases remained unmatched. CDR3 length: 18 amino acids. CDR3 in amino acids: CSARDTSGGTPYTDTQYF. CDR3 coding DNA: TGCAGTGCTAGAGATACTAGCGGGGGAACCCCCTACACAGATACGCAGTATTTT.

J is TRBJ1-1 and V is TRBV7-9; the D is unclear. This CDR3 region has 14 residues. Germline loops: CDR1 SEHNR, CDR2 FQNEAQ (reference sequence). Trimming stripped 3 bases from V and 1 base from J, with 9 bases between. CDR3 sequence reads: CASSFPATNTEAFF. The CDR3 DNA sequence: TGTGCCAGCAGCTTTCCGGCTACGAACACTGAAGCTTTCTTT. Looking up the rest from reference TRBV7-9 and TRBJ1-1 gives the full variable domain: DTGVSQNPRHKITKRGQNVTFRCDPISEHNRLYWYRQTLGQGPEFLTYFQNEAQLEKSRLLSDRFSAERPKGSFSTLEIQRTEQGDSAMYLCASSFPATNTEAFFGQGTRLTVV.

This clonotype has only a few counts. The chain joins TRBV6-1 to TRBJ2-7; 10 bases fit TRBD1. The V gene end was trimmed by 10 bases and the J gene end by 3 bases; junction bases not matched to a gene: 6. CDR3 length: 13 residues. Germline values: CDR1 MNHNS, CDR2 SASEGT. CDR3 protein: CATGTGALYEQYV. CDR3 sequence (DNA): TGTGCCACCGGGACAGGGGCTCTCTACGAGCAGTACGTC.

The table lists this clonotype with a few counts. The chain combines TRBV6-1 with TRBJ2-5; TRBD1 might be the D (6 bases). Germline values: CDR1 MNHNS, CDR2 SASEGT. The CDR3 length is 14 residues. V lost 6 bases, J lost 4 bases, and 15 bases lay in between. The CDR3 loop is CASRRYLQGETQYF. CDR3 bases: TGTGCCAGCAGGAGGTATCTACAGGGAGAGACCCAGTACTTC.